Each of the 17 T cell receptor beta chains below was sequenced from the same sample in a study of naive and memory T cell subsets. The beta constant-region primer was an equimolar mix of two oligonucleotides covering TRBC1 and TRBC2. One entry per CDR3 protein results from TCRdb running MiXCR on the UMI-ligation and nested PCR reads. There are some 85,000 distinct CDR3 sequences in the sample; about 12% occur only once, and around 0.9% lies in the top ten. Specimen: central memory CD4+ T cells from blood. Receptors originate from a human donor in good health.

This clonotype was seen more than once but under ten times. J is TRBJ1-1 and V is TRBV7-3; 7 positions match TRBD1. CDR3 size: 18 residues. The ends lost 0 bases at V and 4 bases at J; junction bases unmatched: 14. Germline V gives CDR1 SGHTA, CDR2 FQGTGA. The CDR3 sequence: CASSLTRGLPGRGTEAFF. DNA of the CDR3: TGTGCCAGCAGCTTAACTAGGGGGCTCCCAGGGAGGGGCACTGAAGCTTTCTTT.

This clonotype was counted a single time. DNA for the CDR3: TGCAGCATCCCCGACAGAAGGCTACAAGAGACCCAGTACTTC. It is translated as CSIPDRRLQETQYF. The chain employs TRBV29-1 and TRBJ2-5; D possibly corresponds to TRBD1 (5 bases). This CDR3 spans 14 amino acids. V lost 8 bases and J 2 bases, leaving 18 bases between the germline ends. CDR1 SQVTM and CDR2 ANQGSEA come from the germline V gene.

This clonotype occurred many times. The V call is TRBV24-1, the J call TRBJ2-1; D is uncertain. Trimming pared 3 bases from V and 10 bases from J, leaving 6 bases between. This CDR3 spans 11 amino acids. Germline CDR1 reads KGHDR; CDR2 reads SFDVKD. The CDR3 loop reads CATSDTREQFF. The CDR3 DNA reads TGTGCCACCAGTGATACGCGGGAGCAGTTCTTC.

This chain links TRBV12-3 or TRBV12-4 with TRBJ2-1; no clear D. V lost 7 bases and J 0 bases, leaving 13 bases between the germline ends. There are 15 residues in the CDR3. CDR3 sequence: CASNLEDSSYNEQFF. The CDR3 coding sequence is TGTGCCAGCAACCTCGAAGACTCCTCCTACAATGAGCAGTTCTTC.

The rearrangement joins TRBV29-1 to TRBJ2-7, with 7 positions matching TRBD1. The V gene end was trimmed by 6 bases and the J gene end by 4 bases; junction bases not matched to a gene: 6. This CDR3 has 12 amino acids. Germline CDR1 SQVTM, CDR2 ANQGSEA. As DNA, the CDR3 is TGCAGCGTAGCGAAGACAGGGTACGAGCAGTACTTC. Protein product: CSVAKTGYEQYF.

V gene TRBV20-1 combines with J gene TRBJ1-5; the D is unclear. The CDR3 extends over 13 amino acids. From germline, CDR1 is DFQATT and CDR2 SNEGSKA (reference sequence). Trimming shortened V by 1 base and J by 3 bases, and 7 bases separated the two germline ends. CDR3 protein: CSARVQNNQPQHF. The CDR3, as DNA: TGCAGTGCTAGAGTACAGAACAATCAGCCCCAGCATTTT.

A few counts support this clonotype. The CDR3 region is CASRPSAGNEQFF. CDR3 nucleotide sequence: TGTGCCAGCAGACCCTCAGCGGGGAATGAGCAGTTCTTC. The J gene is TRBJ2-1, the V gene TRBV6-2 or TRBV6-3, with TRBD2 matching 7 bases. This CDR3 is 13 amino acids long. Trimming removed 6 bases from V and 7 bases from J; junction bases left unmatched: 6. Germline V lookup: CDR1 MNHEY, CDR2 SVGEGT.

This chain connects TRBV20-1 to TRBJ2-3, with a possible D match to TRBD1 (6 bases). Trimming removed 3 bases from V and 5 bases from J, with 9 bases in between. The germline gives CDR1 DFQATT, CDR2 SNEGSKA (reference sequence). This CDR3 is built from 12 residues. This CDR3 reads CSARGAEDTQYF. The CDR3 DNA is TGCAGTGCTAGGGGGGCCGAAGATACGCAGTATTTT.

This clonotype was counted many times. The V call is TRBV29-1, the J call TRBJ1-2, with unresolved D. Germline CDR1 reads SQVTM; CDR2 reads ANQGSEA. The CDR3 is 14 residues long. Trimming shortened V by 7 bases and J by 2 bases, and 17 bases separated the two germline ends. The CDR3 region is CSARNPGQNYGYTF. DNA of the CDR3: TGCAGCGCCAGAAACCCAGGCCAAAACTATGGCTACACCTTC. Full variable domain (remainder filled in from reference TRBV29-1 and TRBJ1-2): SAVISQKPSRDICQRGTSLTIQCQVDSQVTMMFWYRQQPGQSLTLIATANQGSEATYESGFVIDKFPISRPNLTFSTLTVSNMSPEDSSIYLCSARNPGQNYGYTFGSGTRLTVV.

The chain combines TRBV24-1 with TRBJ2-7; 14 nucleotides agree with TRBD2. The J segment lost 3 bases and the V segment lost 9 bases, leaving 18 bases of the junction unmatched. CDR3 length equals 19 residues. Per germline, CDR1 KGHDR and CDR2 SFDVKD. The CDR3 loop reads CATVHPKGLAGGISYEQYF. Here the CDR3 DNA reads TGTGCCACCGTCCACCCAAAAGGACTAGCGGGAGGAATAAGCTACGAGCAGTACTTC.

This chain links TRBV29-1 with TRBJ2-5; tentative D call: TRBD2 (6 bases). V lost 7 bases, J lost 5 bases, and 17 bases lay in between. The CDR3 is 13 amino acids. In germline, CDR1 is SQVTM, CDR2 ANQGSEA. The CDR3 reads CSAGGTPGETQYF. The CDR3 DNA is TGCAGCGCCGGCGGGACCCCCGGCGAGACCCAGTACTTC.

This clonotype was counted between two and nine times. The chain combines TRBV30 with TRBJ2-3, with D possibly matching TRBD2 (5 bases). The CDR3 runs 14 residues. With 3 bases removed from V and 6 bases from J, the gap between germline ends came to 16 bases. In germline, CDR1 is GTSNPN, CDR2 SVGIG (reference sequence). The CDR3 reads CAWSRGWGADTQYF. In DNA, the CDR3 is TGTGCCTGGAGCCGCGGATGGGGAGCTGATACGCAGTATTTT.

This clonotype appeared many times. Here the CDR3 reads CAIRDRFLTEAFF. CDR3 DNA sequence: TGTGCCATCAGAGACAGGTTTCTGACTGAAGCTTTCTTT. V gene TRBV10-3 combines with J gene TRBJ1-1; possibly TRBD1 for D (6 bases). Germline V CDR1 and CDR2: ENHRY, SYGVKD. The V end lost 6 bases, the J end lost 5 bases, and 13 bases lay between the germline ends. The CDR3 spans 13 residues.

This clonotype was found many times. The CDR3 DNA sequence: TGCAGTGCGAAACTAGCGGGAGCTCCCGAGCAGTACTTC. Its translation: CSAKLAGAPEQYF. The chain is built from TRBV20-1 and TRBJ2-7, with 11 bases aligning to TRBD2. V lost 6 bases to trimming and J lost 6 bases; unmatched junction nucleotides: 7. Germline CDR1 is DFQATT and CDR2 is SNEGSKA (reference sequence). The CDR3 runs to 13 residues.

Here the CDR3 reads CATQDHSSGNTIYF. For the CDR3, the DNA is TGTGCCACCCAGGACCACTCCTCTGGAAACACCATATATTTT. V is TRBV24-1 and J is TRBJ1-3; D not resolved. CDR3 length equals 14 residues. Looked up from germline, CDR1 is KGHDR and CDR2 is SFDVKD. V shed 9 bases and J shed 0 bases, with 11 bases lying between them.

J is TRBJ1-1 and V is TRBV29-1, with D unresolved. Per the germline V gene, CDR1 is SQVTM and CDR2 is ANQGSEA. V was clipped by 6 bases and J by 3 bases, with 5 bases between them. The CDR3 has 10 amino acids. CDR3 amino acids: CSVWYTEAFF. Written as DNA, the CDR3 is TGCAGCGTGTGGTACACTGAAGCTTTCTTT.

This clonotype was counted at least ten times. The rearrangement joins TRBV7-2 to TRBJ2-3; D may be TRBD2 (5 bases). There are 14 residues in the CDR3. V shed 6 bases and J shed 5 bases, with 15 bases lying between them. Germline assignment: CDR1 SGHTA and CDR2 FQGNSA. The CDR3 loop is CASRATARGDTQYF. Written as DNA, the CDR3 is TGTGCCAGCAGGGCGACTGCACGGGGAGATACGCAGTATTTT. The full variable domain, its missing parts supplied by reference TRBV7-2 and TRBJ2-3, is GAGVSQSPSNKVTEKGKDVELRCDPISGHTALYWYRQSLGQGLEFLIYFQGNSAPDKSGLPSDRFSAERTGGSVSTLTIQRTQQEDSAVYLCASRATARGDTQYFGPGTRLTVL.